This T cell receptor (beta chain) was identified during a study of OX40 agonist ivuxolimab in advanced cancers. Background on the whole study: Ivuxolimab was a fully human IgG2 agonistic monoclonal antibody targeting the costimulatory receptor OX40 (CD134). Of the approximately 54 dose-escalation patients, hepatocellular carcinoma was present in roughly 19, melanoma in approximately 15, renal cell carcinoma in 9 and head and neck cancer in 9. The paper covers the monotherapy dose-escalation part of the phase I ivuxolimab trial, which included N ≈ 54 patients. Patients were allowed to have had prior anti-PD-1, anti-PD-L1 or anti-CTLA-4 therapy, and roughly two fifths of the dose-escalation patients had been treated with checkpoint inhibitors. A male proportion of about 79% and a mean age of roughly 55 years, ranging from roughly 23 to 85, were recorded for the dose-escalation cohort. The purpose of peripheral TCRbeta sequencing was to test whether ivuxolimab changed TCR sequence diversity and led to clonal T-cell expansion. Partial responses occurred in three dose-escalation patients, of whom one had hepatocellular carcinoma and two had cutaneous melanoma. Intravenous ivuxolimab was administered to patients every 2 weeks at six dose levels: 0.01, 0.1, 0.3, 1.5, 3 and 10 mg/kg. Results the study describes overall, beyond this receptor: Low levels of normalized T-cell clonal expansion were also seen in some nonresponding patients. In partial responders in the 0.1-3.0 mg/kg groups, normalized peripheral clonal expansion was found to be among the lowest, especially among CD8+ T cells. The antigen specificity of the peripheral T cells that underwent clonal expansion was not determined. At doses of 0.1 to 3.0 mg/kg, clonal expansion of both CD4+ and CD8+ blood T cells was observed from baseline to week 6. After ivuxolimab, CD8+ T cells had more expanded clones than CD4+ T cells on average.

Genomic DNA was extracted from sorted cells for sequencing of the TCRbeta CDR3 region. TCRbeta CDR3 regions were sequenced using the immunoSEQ Assay. TCRdb carries this immuneACCESS record with in-frame sequences only. Its versions omit some clonotypes, under half of them owing to an unresolved V gene in the studies checked, with the rest unexplained. The sample table lists 30,000 or so clones, 79% of them with a count of one. Jointly, the top ten make up about 15% of the sample. On this clone itself: There is no known antigen for this receptor. The input lacks base qualities; no much larger clone sits a single base away.

The germline ends are 13 bases apart after V is trimmed by 7 bases and J by 0 bases. The germline V gene specifies SNHLY as CDR1 and FYNNEI as CDR2. The CDR3 contains 15 residues, cysteine and phenylalanine counted. The kept DNA is CDR3 alone, 45 bases in frame from the first base. The trial excluded patients who had a history of autoimmune disease or who were on systemic immunosuppression. In every dose cohort, peripheral blood was drawn for TCR sequencing at baseline, cycle 4 day 1, and cycle 7 day 1. Samples came from an open-label, multicenter, first-in-human phase I dose-escalation trial of ivuxolimab. Adults with locally advanced or metastatic melanoma, renal cell, hepatocellular, or head and neck squamous cell carcinoma were enrolled in the trial. Before TCR sequencing, CD4+ T cells and CD8+ T cells were sorted from peripheral blood as separate populations.

This receptor was obtained from an adult with an advanced solid tumor such as melanoma, head and neck, liver or kidney cancer. Sequenced material: CD4+ or CD8+ T cells sorted from blood, taken in a trial of the OX40 agonist ivuxolimab. Rearrangement joined TRBV2 to TRBJ1-5; a tentative D match to TRBD1 spans 6 bases. The CDR3 here reads CASKRTADSNQPQHF. In nucleotide form, the sequence is TGTGCCAGCAAGAGGACAGCCGATAGCAATCAGCCCCAGCATTTT.